This entry lists 9 T cell receptor beta chains sequenced from one sample in a study of OX40 agonist ivuxolimab in advanced cancers. The protocol was immunoSEQ multiplex PCR, while the TCRdb copy is restricted to in-frame clones and leaves out a portion. Of tens of thousands of clones listed, 70% to 90% are singletons. Sequencing was performed on CD4+ or CD8+ T cells sorted from blood, taken in a trial of the OX40 agonist ivuxolimab. These receptors were collected from an adult with an advanced solid tumor such as melanoma, head and neck, liver or kidney cancer.

The chain recombines TRBV9 with TRBJ2-7; D remains ambiguous. With 3 bases removed from V and 0 bases from J, the gap between germline ends came to 7 bases. There are 13 residues in the CDR3. Germline CDR1 reads SGDLS; CDR2 reads YYNGEE. The DNA for the CDR3 is TGTGCCAGCAGCGCCGGCAGCTCCTACGAGCAGTACTTC. It translates to CASSAGSSYEQYF.

The rearrangement links TRBV29-1 to TRBJ1-1; D gene unclear. The V end lost 3 bases, the J end lost 0 bases, and 11 bases lay between the germline ends. Per germline, CDR1 SQVTM and CDR2 ANQGSEA. CDR3 length: 14 amino acids. The CDR3 coding sequence is TGCAGCGTTGACCGGCAGATCATGAACACTGAAGCTTTCTTT. Protein product: CSVDRQIMNTEAFF.

The rearrangement links TRBV7-2 to TRBJ1-1, with a weak D call TRBD1 (5 bases). Germline assignment: CDR1 SGHTA and CDR2 FQGNSA. The CDR3 is made up of 14 amino acids. The V gene lost 1 base and the J gene lost 5 bases, with 11 bases spanning the gap. CDR3 sequence (DNA): TGTGCCAGCAGCTTAGTGGGGCCTCCGACTGAAGCTTTCTTT. It translates to CASSLVGPPTEAFF. The full variable domain, rest sourced from reference TRBV7-2 and TRBJ1-1, is GAGVSQSPSNKVTEKGKDVELRCDPISGHTALYWYRQSLGQGLEFLIYFQGNSAPDKSGLPSDRFSAERTGGSVSTLTIQRTQQEDSAVYLCASSLVGPPTEAFFGQGTRLTVV.

This chain joins TRBV7-9 and TRBJ2-3; TRBD2 aligns across 8 bases. The CDR3 is 16 residues long. Germline trimming cut 4 bases from V and 8 bases from J; bases unmatched to any gene: 14. The germline CDR1 and CDR2 sequences are SEHNR and FQNEAQ (reference sequence). CDR3 coding DNA: TGTGCCAGCAGCTCCGGCGGGCTTAGCGGGGTTGCTACGCAGTATTTT. This gives the protein CASSSGGLSGVATQYF.

The chain couples TRBV7-9 to TRBJ1-1, with D possibly TRBD1 on 5 matching bases. The CDR3 loop spans 13 amino acids. CDR1 and CDR2 (germline): SEHNR, FQNEAQ (reference sequence). Trimming took off 1 base at V and 12 bases at J, with 15 bases between the two ends. CDR3 in amino acids: CASSLEGQGRTFF. The CDR3 DNA reads as TGTGCCAGCAGCTTAGAGGGTCAGGGAAGGACTTTCTTT.

The J gene is TRBJ1-2, the V gene TRBV5-1, with 7 bases identical to TRBD1. Looked up from germline, CDR1 is SGHRS and CDR2 is YFSETQ. This CDR3 contains 14 residues. The ends lost 4 bases at V and 2 bases at J; junction bases unmatched: 5. This chain's CDR3 is CASSQSTGNYGYTF. The CDR3 bases are TGCGCCAGCAGCCAATCGACAGGGAACTATGGCTACACCTTC.

The chain uses TRBV28 and TRBJ1-2, with TRBD1 identical over 10 bases. Per germline, CDR1 MDHEN and CDR2 SYDVKM. The V segment lost 1 base and the J segment 5 bases; nucleotides outside the gene matches: 1. This CDR3 is 14 amino acids long. The CDR3 DNA reads TGTGCCAGCAGTTTATCGGGACAGGGGTATGGCTACACCTTC. Protein product: CASSLSGQGYGYTF.

V usage is TRBV7-2 and J usage is TRBJ1-6; 11 nucleotides agree with TRBD1. Looked up from germline, CDR1 is SGHTA and CDR2 is FQGNSA. This CDR3 is built from 15 residues. J lost 9 bases, V lost 6 bases, and 7 bases had no gene match. In DNA form, the CDR3 reads TGTGCCAGCAGATCAGCCGGGACAGGGGGTTCACCCCTCCACTTT. Residues: CASRSAGTGGSPLHF.

The chain joins TRBV25-1 to TRBJ2-7; D gene ambiguous. The germline V gene has CDR1 MGHDK and CDR2 SYGVNS. The V end lost 3 bases, the J end lost 1 base, and 10 bases lay between the germline ends. The CDR3 covers 14 residues. The CDR3, as DNA: TGTGCCAGCAGTGAGCCTGGGTGGTCCTACGAGCAGTACTTC. Translated, it gives CASSEPGWSYEQYF.